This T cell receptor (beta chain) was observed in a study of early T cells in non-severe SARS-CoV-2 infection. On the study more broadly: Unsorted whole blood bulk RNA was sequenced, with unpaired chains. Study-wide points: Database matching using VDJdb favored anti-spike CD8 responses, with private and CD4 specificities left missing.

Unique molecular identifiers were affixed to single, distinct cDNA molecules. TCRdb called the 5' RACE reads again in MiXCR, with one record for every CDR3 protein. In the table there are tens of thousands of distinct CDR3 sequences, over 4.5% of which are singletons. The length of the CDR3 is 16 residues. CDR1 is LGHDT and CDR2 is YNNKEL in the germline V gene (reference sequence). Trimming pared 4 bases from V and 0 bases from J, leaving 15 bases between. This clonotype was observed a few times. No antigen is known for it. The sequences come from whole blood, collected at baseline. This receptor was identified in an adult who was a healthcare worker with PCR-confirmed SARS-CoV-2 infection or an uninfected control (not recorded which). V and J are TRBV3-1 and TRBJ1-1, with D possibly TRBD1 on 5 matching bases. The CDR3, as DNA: TGTGCCAGCAGCCGAGAGGGAGGGGTGCTGAACACTGAAGCTTTCTTT. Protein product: CASSREGGVLNTEAFF. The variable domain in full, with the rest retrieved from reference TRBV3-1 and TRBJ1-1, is DTAVSQTPKYLVTQMGNDKSIKCEQNLGHDTMYWYKQDSKKFLKIMFSYNNKELIINETVPNRFSPKSPDKAHLNLHINSLELGDSAVYFCASSREGGVLNTEAFFGQGTRLTVV.